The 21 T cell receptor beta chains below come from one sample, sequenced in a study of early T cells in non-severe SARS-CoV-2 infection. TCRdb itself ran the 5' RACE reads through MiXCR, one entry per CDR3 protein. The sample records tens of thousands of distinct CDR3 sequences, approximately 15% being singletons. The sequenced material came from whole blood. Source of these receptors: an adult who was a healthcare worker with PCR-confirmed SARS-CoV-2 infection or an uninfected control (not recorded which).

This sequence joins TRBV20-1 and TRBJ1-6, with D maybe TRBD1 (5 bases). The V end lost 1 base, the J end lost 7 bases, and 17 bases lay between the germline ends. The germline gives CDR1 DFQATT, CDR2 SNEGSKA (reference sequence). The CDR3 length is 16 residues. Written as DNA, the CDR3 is TGCAGTGCTAGAGCTCTTGCAGGACAAGTCAATTCACCCCTCCACTTT. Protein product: CSARALAGQVNSPLHF.

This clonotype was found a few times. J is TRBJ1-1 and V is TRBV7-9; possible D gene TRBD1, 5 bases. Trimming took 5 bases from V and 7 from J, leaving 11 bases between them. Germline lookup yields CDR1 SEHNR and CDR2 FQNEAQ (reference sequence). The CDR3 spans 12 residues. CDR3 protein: CASSPAGFEAFF. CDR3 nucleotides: TGTGCCAGCAGCCCAGCAGGGTTTGAAGCTTTCTTT.

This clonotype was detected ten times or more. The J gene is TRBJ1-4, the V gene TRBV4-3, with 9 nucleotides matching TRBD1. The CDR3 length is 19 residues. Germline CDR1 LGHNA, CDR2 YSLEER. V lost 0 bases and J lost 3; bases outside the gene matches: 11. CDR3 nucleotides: TGCGCCAGCAGCCAAGATCGGAGGACAGGGGAGGTAGCTAATGAAAAACTGTTTTTT. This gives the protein CASSQDRRTGEVANEKLFF.

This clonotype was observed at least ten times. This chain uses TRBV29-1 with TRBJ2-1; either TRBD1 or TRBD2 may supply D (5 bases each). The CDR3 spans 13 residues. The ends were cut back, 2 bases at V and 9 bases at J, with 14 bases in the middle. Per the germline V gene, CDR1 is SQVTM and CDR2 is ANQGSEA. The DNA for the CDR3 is TGCAGCGTTGAATCCAGGGATGGAGGTGAGCAGTTCTTC. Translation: CSVESRDGGEQFF.

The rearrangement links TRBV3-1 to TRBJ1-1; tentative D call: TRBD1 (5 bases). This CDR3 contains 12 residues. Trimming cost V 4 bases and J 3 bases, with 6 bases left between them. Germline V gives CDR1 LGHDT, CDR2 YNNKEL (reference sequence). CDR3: CASSRGDTEAFF. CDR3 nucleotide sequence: TGTGCCAGCAGCCGAGGGGACACTGAAGCTTTCTTT.

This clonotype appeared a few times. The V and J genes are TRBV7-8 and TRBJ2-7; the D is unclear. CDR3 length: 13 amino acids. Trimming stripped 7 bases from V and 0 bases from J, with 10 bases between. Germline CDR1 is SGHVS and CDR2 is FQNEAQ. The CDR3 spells CASTLESSYEQYF. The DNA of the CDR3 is TGTGCCAGCACCCTTGAGAGCTCCTACGAGCAGTACTTC. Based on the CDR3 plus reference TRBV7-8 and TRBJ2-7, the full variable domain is GAGVSQSPRYKVAKRGQDVALRCDPISGHVSLFWYQQALGQGPEFLTYFQNEAQLDKSGLPSDRFFAERPEGSVSTLKIQRTQQEDSAVYLCASTLESSYEQYFGPGTRLTVT.

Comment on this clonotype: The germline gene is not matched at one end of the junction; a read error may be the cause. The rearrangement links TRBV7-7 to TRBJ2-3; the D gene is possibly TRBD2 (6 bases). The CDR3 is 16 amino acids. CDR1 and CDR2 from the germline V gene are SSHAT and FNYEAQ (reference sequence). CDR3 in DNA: TGTGCTAGCAGCCCCGCCAAGGGCGGGGCTGCAGATACGCAGTATTTT. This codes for CASSPAKGGAADTQYF.

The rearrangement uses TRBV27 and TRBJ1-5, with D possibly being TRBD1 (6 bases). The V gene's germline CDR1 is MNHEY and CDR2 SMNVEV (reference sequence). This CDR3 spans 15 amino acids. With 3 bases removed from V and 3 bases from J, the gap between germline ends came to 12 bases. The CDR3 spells CASSFMGQSNQPQHF. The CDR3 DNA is TGTGCCAGCAGTTTCATGGGACAATCCAATCAGCCCCAGCATTTT.

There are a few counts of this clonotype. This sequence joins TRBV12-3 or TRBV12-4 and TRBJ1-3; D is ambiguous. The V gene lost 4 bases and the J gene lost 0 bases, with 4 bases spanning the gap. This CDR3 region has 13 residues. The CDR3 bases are TGTGCCAGCAGTTCCACCTCTGGAAACACCATATATTTT. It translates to CASSSTSGNTIYF.

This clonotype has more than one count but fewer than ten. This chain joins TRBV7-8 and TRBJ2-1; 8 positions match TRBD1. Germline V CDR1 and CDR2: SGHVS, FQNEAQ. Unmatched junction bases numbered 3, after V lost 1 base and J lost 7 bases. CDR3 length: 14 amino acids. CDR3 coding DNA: TGTGCCAGCAGCTTAGACAGGGGGTTGAATGAGCAGTTCTTC. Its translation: CASSLDRGLNEQFF.

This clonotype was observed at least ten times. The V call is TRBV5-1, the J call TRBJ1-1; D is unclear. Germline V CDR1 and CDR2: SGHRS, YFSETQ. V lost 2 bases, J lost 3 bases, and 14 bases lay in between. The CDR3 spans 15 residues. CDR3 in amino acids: CASSFVRTLDTEAFF. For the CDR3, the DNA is TGCGCCAGCAGCTTTGTACGGACCCTGGACACTGAAGCTTTCTTT.

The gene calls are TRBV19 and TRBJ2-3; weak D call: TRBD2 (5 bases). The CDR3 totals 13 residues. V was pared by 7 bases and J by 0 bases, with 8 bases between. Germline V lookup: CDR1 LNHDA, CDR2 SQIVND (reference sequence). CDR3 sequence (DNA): TGTGCCAGTAAGCGGAGCAGCACAGATACGCAGTATTTT. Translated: CASKRSSTDTQYF.

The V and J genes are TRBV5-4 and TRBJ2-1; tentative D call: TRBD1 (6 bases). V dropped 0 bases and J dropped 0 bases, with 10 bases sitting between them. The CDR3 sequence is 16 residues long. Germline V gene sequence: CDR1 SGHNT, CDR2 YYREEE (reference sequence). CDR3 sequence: CASSLAGTFSYNEQFF. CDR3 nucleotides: TGTGCCAGCAGCTTGGCCGGGACATTCTCCTACAATGAGCAGTTCTTC.

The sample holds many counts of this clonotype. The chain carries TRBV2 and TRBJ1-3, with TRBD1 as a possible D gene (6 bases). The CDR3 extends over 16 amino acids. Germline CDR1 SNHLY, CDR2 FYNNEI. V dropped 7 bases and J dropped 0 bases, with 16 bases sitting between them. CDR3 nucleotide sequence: TGTGCCAGCAAGAAAGGTTGGGGGCTCTCTGGAAACACCATATATTTT. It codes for CASKKGWGLSGNTIYF.

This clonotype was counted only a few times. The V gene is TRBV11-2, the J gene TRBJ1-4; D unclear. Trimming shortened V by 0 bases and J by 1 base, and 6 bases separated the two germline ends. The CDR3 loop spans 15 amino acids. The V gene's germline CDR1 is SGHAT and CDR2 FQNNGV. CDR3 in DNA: TGTGCCAGCAGCTTAGACGGAAGAACTAATGAAAAACTGTTTTTT. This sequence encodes CASSLDGRTNEKLFF. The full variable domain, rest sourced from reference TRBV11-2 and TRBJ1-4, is EAGVAQSPRYKIIEKRQSVAFWCNPISGHATLYWYQQILGQGPKLLIQFQNNGVVDDSQLPKDRFSAERLKGVDSTLKIQPAKLEDSAVYLCASSLDGRTNEKLFFGSGTQLSVL.

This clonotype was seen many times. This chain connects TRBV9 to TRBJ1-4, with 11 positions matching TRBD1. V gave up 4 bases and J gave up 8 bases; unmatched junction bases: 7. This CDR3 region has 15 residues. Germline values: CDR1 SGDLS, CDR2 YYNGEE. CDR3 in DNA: TGTGCCAGCAGCCTCATGGACAGGGGGCTAGAAAAACTGTTTTTT. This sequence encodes CASSLMDRGLEKLFF.

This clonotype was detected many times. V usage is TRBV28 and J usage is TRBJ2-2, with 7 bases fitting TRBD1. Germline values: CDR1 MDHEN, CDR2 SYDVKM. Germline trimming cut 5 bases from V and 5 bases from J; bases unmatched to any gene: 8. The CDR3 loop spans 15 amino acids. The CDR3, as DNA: TGTGCCAGCAGTCCACAAGGGGGCCGGACCGGGGAGCTGTTTTTT. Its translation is CASSPQGGRTGELFF.

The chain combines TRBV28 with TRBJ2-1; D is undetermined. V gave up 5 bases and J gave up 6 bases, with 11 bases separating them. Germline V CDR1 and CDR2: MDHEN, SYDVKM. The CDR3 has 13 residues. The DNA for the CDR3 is TGTGCCAGCAGTCTCTACAACGGCAATGAGCAGTTCTTC. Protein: CASSLYNGNEQFF. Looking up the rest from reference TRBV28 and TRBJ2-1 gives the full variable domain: DVKVTQSSRYLVKRTGEKVFLECVQDMDHENMFWYRQDPGLGLRLIYFSYDVKMKEKGDIPEGYSVSREKKERFSLILESASTNQTSMYLCASSLYNGNEQFFGPGTRLTVL.

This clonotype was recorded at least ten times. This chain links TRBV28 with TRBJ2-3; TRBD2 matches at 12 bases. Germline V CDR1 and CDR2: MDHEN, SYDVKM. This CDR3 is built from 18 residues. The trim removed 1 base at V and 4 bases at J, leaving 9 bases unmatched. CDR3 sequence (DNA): TGTGCCAGCAGTTTATCACGCCTAGCGGGGGGGCCTTCAGATACGCAGTATTTT. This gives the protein CASSLSRLAGGPSDTQYF.

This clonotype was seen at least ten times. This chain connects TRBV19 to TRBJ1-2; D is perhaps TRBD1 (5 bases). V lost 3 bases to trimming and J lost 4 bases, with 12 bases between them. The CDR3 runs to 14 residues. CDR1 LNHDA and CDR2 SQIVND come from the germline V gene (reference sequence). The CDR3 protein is CASSIRRGGYGYTF. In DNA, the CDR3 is TGTGCCAGTAGTATTCGTAGGGGTGGCTATGGCTACACCTTC. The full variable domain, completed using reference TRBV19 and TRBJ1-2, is DGGITQSPKYLFRKEGQNVTLSCEQNLNHDAMYWYRQDPGQGLRLIYYSQIVNDFQKGDIAEGYSVSREKKESFPLTVTSAQKNPTAFYLCASSIRRGGYGYTFGSGTRLTVV.

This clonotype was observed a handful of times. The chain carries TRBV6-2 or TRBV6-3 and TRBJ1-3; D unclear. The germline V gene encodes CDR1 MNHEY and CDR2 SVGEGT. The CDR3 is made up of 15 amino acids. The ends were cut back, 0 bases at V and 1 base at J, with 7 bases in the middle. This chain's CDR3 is CASSYSSGSGNTIYF. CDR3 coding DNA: TGTGCCAGCAGTTACTCGTCGGGGTCTGGAAACACCATATATTTT.